The 26 T cell receptor beta chains below all came from one sample that was sequenced in a study of PD-1 blockade in classical Hodgkin lymphoma. Brentuximab vedotin exposure varied, and every patient relapsed after autologous stem cell transplantation. TCRdb keeps only in-frame clones here, not all; method: immunoSEQ multiplex PCR. The table shows some 84,000 clones, with nearly 95% occurring only once. Sequencing used peripheral blood mononuclear cells (PBMCs), obtained before the second cycle of nivolumab. Receptor source: a human donor with classical Hodgkin lymphoma.

This chain uses TRBV6-6 with TRBJ2-5; possibly TRBD1 or TRBD2 for D (5 bases each). CDR3 length: 13 amino acids. V gave up 6 bases and J gave up 0 bases, with 8 bases separating them. The germline V gene encodes CDR1 MNHNY and CDR2 SVGAGI (reference sequence). The CDR3 sequence: CASSRDHQETQYF. Here the CDR3 DNA reads TGTGCCAGCAGCCGGGACCACCAAGAGACCCAGTACTTC.

This chain connects TRBV19 to TRBJ2-7; maybe TRBD1 (5 bases). From germline, CDR1 is LNHDA and CDR2 SQIVND (reference sequence). This CDR3 is built from 15 residues. Trimming pared 6 bases from V and 5 bases from J, leaving 20 bases between. CDR3 nucleotides: TGTGCCAGTAGCCCCAGGCCAGGGCCCCCTAACGAGCAGTACTTC. The encoded protein is CASSPRPGPPNEQYF.

This sequence joins TRBV28 and TRBJ1-4, with TRBD1 as a possible D gene (5 bases). Germline assignment: CDR1 MDHEN and CDR2 SYDVKM. CDR3 length: 14 residues. Trimming cost V 5 bases and J 8 bases, with 15 bases left between them. In nucleotides, the CDR3 is TGTGCCAGCAGTCCCGAGTGGGGCGGGGAAAAACTGTTTTTT. Protein product: CASSPEWGGEKLFF.

The rearrangement links TRBV27 to TRBJ2-5, with 10 bases that match TRBD2. The J call may not be correct, given that the DNA end is closer to TRBJ2-7. The germline V gene has CDR1 MNHEY and CDR2 SMNVEV (reference sequence). The CDR3 is made up of 17 amino acids. The CDR3 reads CASSSTSSGRSGYEQYF. The DNA for the CDR3 is TGTGCCAGCAGTTCCACTTCTAGCGGGAGATCCGGCTACGAGCAGTACTTC.

The chain carries TRBV5-8 and TRBJ1-5; 7 nucleotides align to TRBD1. V dropped 4 bases and J dropped 0; count of bases not matched to a gene: 7. CDR3 length: 16 amino acids. Germline V gene sequence: CDR1 SGHTS, CDR2 YDEGEE. The CDR3 sequence: CASSDGDSYSNQPQHF. Here the CDR3 DNA reads TGTGCCAGCAGCGATGGGGACAGTTATAGCAATCAGCCCCAGCATTTT. The entire variable domain, with the rest obtained from reference TRBV5-8 and TRBJ1-5, is as follows: EAGVTQSPTHLIKTRGQQATLRCSPISGHTSVYWYQQALGLGLQFLLWYDEGEERNRGNFPPRFSGRQFPNYSSELNVNALELEDSALYLCASSDGDSYSNQPQHFGDGTRLSIL.

The chain carries TRBV29-1 and TRBJ1-4, with D uncertain. Germline V CDR1 and CDR2: SQVTM, ANQGSEA. The CDR3 has 11 amino acids. Trimming left V 3 bases short and J 12 bases short, with 11 bases between. The CDR3 bases are TGCAGCGTTGAGGGTCGGGAGGAACTGTTTTTT. Protein product: CSVEGREELFF.

This rearrangement joins TRBV2 to TRBJ2-1; 9 positions match TRBD2. From germline, CDR1 is SNHLY and CDR2 FYNNEI. The CDR3 consists of 15 residues. Trimming took 5 bases from V and 0 from J; bases not matched to a gene: 2. This CDR3 reads CASSLSGSSYNEQFF. CDR3 in DNA: TGTGCCAGCAGTCTTAGCGGGAGCTCCTACAATGAGCAGTTCTTC.

This clone was recorded only once. The V call is TRBV6-5, the J call TRBJ2-7, with TRBD1 matching over 7 bases. The ends lost 5 bases at V and 2 bases at J; junction bases unmatched: 9. CDR3 length: 15 residues. CDR1 is MNHEY and CDR2 is SVGAGI in the germline V gene. The CDR3 DNA is TGTGCCAGCAGTCCCGCGGGCCAGGGGGCCTACGAGCAGTACTTC. Residues: CASSPAGQGAYEQYF.

V is TRBV9 and J is TRBJ2-1, with D unresolved. Trimming removed 4 bases at V and 4 bases at J, with 15 bases between. CDR1 and CDR2 from the germline V gene are SGDLS and YYNGEE. The CDR3 sequence is 15 residues long. For the CDR3, the DNA is TGTGCCAGCAGCCCAGAATTATTGCGTTACAATGAGCAGTTCTTC. Protein sequence: CASSPELLRYNEQFF.

The chain has TRBV6-5 and TRBJ1-1; 7 bases agree with TRBD1. V trimming: 7 bases; J trimming: 1 base; junction bases outside the gene matches: 3. CDR1 is MNHEY and CDR2 is SVGAGI in the germline V gene. The CDR3 totals 13 residues. CDR3 in amino acids: CASMRGPNTEAFF. The CDR3 nucleotides are TGTGCCAGCATGAGGGGGCCGAACACTGAAGCTTTCTTT.

This chain links TRBV7-3 with TRBJ1-2, with a weak D call TRBD1 (6 bases). Deletions cut 1 base from V and 6 bases from J, with 12 bases between. This CDR3 contains 14 residues. The germline gives CDR1 SGHTA, CDR2 FQGTGA. Written as DNA, the CDR3 is TGTGCCAGCAGCTTAAACCCACAGGGTAATGGCTACACCTTC. Its translation is CASSLNPQGNGYTF.

This chain joins TRBV10-3 and TRBJ2-1; no definite D call. This CDR3 has 12 residues. The germline V gene encodes CDR1 ENHRY and CDR2 SYGVKD. Trimming cost V 4 bases and J 11 bases, with 12 bases left between them. The CDR3 region has the DNA TGTGCCATCAGTGGTACGAAGGAGAAGCAGTTCTTC. It specifies CAISGTKEKQFF.

This clone was counted only a few times. The chain is built from TRBV30 and TRBJ1-1; weak D call: TRBD1 (6 bases). The CDR3 contains 14 residues. Per germline, CDR1 GTSNPN and CDR2 SVGIG (reference sequence). Trimming left V 5 bases short and J 1 base short, with 14 bases between. Here the CDR3 DNA reads TGTGCCTGGCAGGGGTTAGAGGGGAACACTGAAGCTTTCTTT. Its protein product is CAWQGLEGNTEAFF.

The chain employs TRBV6-6 and TRBJ1-1; no reliable D call. V was shortened by 6 bases and J by 4 bases, with 12 bases between the two germline ends. There are 13 residues in the CDR3. Per the germline V gene, CDR1 is MNHNY and CDR2 is SVGAGI (reference sequence). CDR3 sequence reads: CASRTGGRTEAFF. The CDR3 DNA reads as TGTGCCAGCAGAACCGGAGGACGCACTGAAGCTTTCTTT.

The rearrangement uses TRBV21-1 and TRBJ2-7; the table's D call TRBD2 went unverified against the DNA. TRBV21-1 is classified as a pseudogene. The CDR3 length is 15 residues. CDR3 amino acids: CASSKTWRGLFEQYF. The DNA for the CDR3 is TGTGCCAGCAGCAAAACTTGGCGGGGCCTGTTCGAGCAGTACTTC.

This sequence joins TRBV11-2 and TRBJ1-2, with D maybe TRBD1 (5 bases). V was pared by 4 bases and J by 1 base, with 7 bases between. The CDR3 loop spans 13 amino acids. CDR1 and CDR2 (germline): SGHAT, FQNNGV. Here the CDR3 DNA reads TGTGCCAGCAGCTCGACAGTTAACTATGGCTACACCTTC. Its protein product is CASSSTVNYGYTF.

This clone was found a few times. The CDR3: CASSLRIQGAGTEAFF. DNA of the CDR3: TGTGCCAGCAGCTTACGTATTCAGGGGGCCGGCACTGAAGCTTTCTTT. The chain uses TRBV11-1 and TRBJ1-1, with 8 bases lining up with TRBD1. The germline gives CDR1 SGHAT, CDR2 FQDESV (reference sequence). The ends lost 2 bases at V and 4 bases at J; junction bases unmatched: 9. The CDR3 contains 16 residues.

The chain is built from TRBV6-5 and TRBJ1-1; D unclear. V lost 5 bases and J 4 bases, leaving 11 bases between the germline ends. The germline gives CDR1 MNHEY, CDR2 SVGAGI. This CDR3 has 13 amino acids. CDR3 residues: CASSLDWSTEAFF. The CDR3, as DNA: TGTGCCAGCAGTCTGGACTGGTCCACTGAAGCTTTCTTT.

This chain uses TRBV6-6 with TRBJ1-4, with a tentative D call TRBD1 (6 bases). Trimming pared 5 bases from V and 6 bases from J, leaving 7 bases between. Germline V gives CDR1 MNHNY, CDR2 SVGAGI (reference sequence). This CDR3 spans 12 amino acids. CDR3 residues: CASSRTDEKLFF. CDR3 nucleotides: TGTGCCAGCAGTCGGACAGATGAAAAACTGTTTTTT.

V usage is TRBV30 and J usage is TRBJ1-5; D unclear. Between the trimmed V and J ends, which lost 1 base and 6 bases, there was a span of 7 bases. The length of the CDR3 is 12 residues. Germline CDR1 reads GTSNPN; CDR2 reads SVGIG (reference sequence). The CDR3 DNA reads TGTGCCTGGAGTGACCCGAGTCAGCCCCAGCATTTT. Its translation is CAWSDPSQPQHF.

The gene calls are TRBV6-1 and TRBJ1-2; 9 positions match TRBD1. With 3 bases clipped from V and 2 bases from J, the junction kept 7 bases outside the gene matches. The CDR3 contains 16 residues. Germline lookup yields CDR1 MNHNS and CDR2 SASEGT. DNA of the CDR3: TGTGCCAGCAGTGATCGACCAGGACAGGGGAACTATGGCTACACCTTC. This encodes CASSDRPGQGNYGYTF.

The rearrangement uses TRBV2 and TRBJ1-6, with no clear D. Germline CDR1 reads SNHLY; CDR2 reads FYNNEI. CDR3 size: 15 residues. Between the trimmed V and J ends, which lost 7 bases and 7 bases, there was a span of 17 bases. CDR3 amino acids: CASIQGTGGNSPLHF. In nucleotides, the CDR3 is TGTGCCAGCATCCAAGGAACGGGAGGGAATTCACCCCTCCACTTT.

V is TRBV6-6 and J is TRBJ2-6; no definite D call. The germline V and J ends were trimmed by 5 bases and 1 base, with 9 bases remaining between them. The CDR3 consists of 15 residues. Germline V gives CDR1 MNHNY, CDR2 SVGAGI (reference sequence). CDR3 protein: CASSKDRSGANVLTF. CDR3 coding DNA: TGTGCCAGCAGTAAGGATAGGTCTGGGGCCAACGTCCTGACTTTC.

The chain combines TRBV7-2 with TRBJ2-1; tentative D call: TRBD2 (6 bases). The germline V gene encodes CDR1 SGHTA and CDR2 FQGNSA. CDR3 length: 14 amino acids. V lost 3 bases and J 12 bases, leaving 18 bases between the germline ends. This CDR3 reads CASSFGSRAGGQFF. The CDR3 coding sequence is TGTGCCAGCAGCTTCGGTAGCCGGGCCGGGGGGCAGTTCTTC.

The V gene is TRBV4-1, the J gene TRBJ2-7; the D is unclear. Trimming shortened V by 0 bases and J by 3 bases, and 6 bases separated the two germline ends. CDR3 length equals 13 residues. Germline CDR1 and CDR2: MGHRA and YSYEKL. The CDR3 sequence is CASSQDLYYEQYF. As DNA, the CDR3 is TGCGCCAGCAGCCAAGACCTATACTACGAGCAGTACTTC.

V is TRBV27 and J is TRBJ1-5; no clear D. CDR1 and CDR2 (germline): MNHEY, SMNVEV (reference sequence). The CDR3 spans 15 residues. The ends were cut back, 5 bases at V and 0 bases at J, with 11 bases in the middle. DNA of the CDR3: TGTGCCAGCAGTGGCTTGGGGTATAGCAATCAGCCCCAGCATTTT. It encodes CASSGLGYSNQPQHF.